Listed here are 5 T cell receptor beta chains from one sample, sequenced in a study of Graves' ophthalmopathy and Graves' hyperthyroidism. Amplified material comprised TCR beta CDR3 regions derived from RNA transcripts. HTBI-primed first-round RT-PCR preceded second-round multiplex PCR. One entry per CDR3 protein results from TCRdb running MiXCR on the multiplex PCR reads. The repertoire includes around 470,000 distinct CDR3 sequences, approximately 15% of them detected once, and about 10% sits in the top ten. The sample was blood. The receptors shown here come from a woman in her twenties or thirties with Graves' ophthalmopathy.

This clonotype was observed at least ten times. This chain joins TRBV7-2 and TRBJ1-2, with D possibly matching TRBD1 (5 bases). Trimming left V 0 bases short and J 3 bases short, with 11 bases between. In germline, CDR1 is SGHTA, CDR2 FQGNSA. This CDR3 comprises 15 residues. CDR3 loop: CASSLAQGGHYGYTF. CDR3 in DNA: TGTGCCAGCAGCTTAGCTCAGGGCGGTCACTATGGCTACACCTTC.

Points on this clonotype: A much larger clone is a single base away; this may be a read error. The rearrangement uses TRBV7-8 and TRBJ1-1; TRBD1 matches at 9 bases. The J segment lost 4 bases and the V segment lost 1 base, leaving 1 base of the junction unmatched. Germline loops: CDR1 SGHVS, CDR2 FQNEAQ. This CDR3 region has 14 residues. Here the CDR3 DNA reads TGTGCCAGCAGCTTAGTGACAGGGGGCACTGAAGCTTTCTTT. It specifies CASSLVTGGTEAFF.

This clonotype was detected only a few times. This chain connects TRBV2 to TRBJ1-1; possibly TRBD1 for D (6 bases). The germline gives CDR1 SNHLY, CDR2 FYNNEI. V lost 8 bases to trimming and J lost 7 bases, with 26 bases between them. The CDR3 has 16 amino acids. This CDR3 is CASETGSSFSGSEAFF. The DNA of the CDR3 is TGTGCCAGCGAAACAGGGAGTTCGTTCTCGGGGAGTGAAGCTTTCTTT.

The sample holds many counts of this clonotype. V usage is TRBV6-2 or TRBV6-3 and J usage is TRBJ1-1; D ambiguous. The germline CDR1 and CDR2 sequences are MNHEY and SVGEGT. The CDR3 length is 14 residues. V lost 8 bases, J lost 4 bases, and 17 bases lay in between. The CDR3 region has the DNA TGTGCCAGCTGTCAGGAGCCGTGGGGCACTGAAGCTTTCTTT. Its translation is CASCQEPWGTEAFF.

This clonotype was observed many times. The CDR3 reads CSATSRGGPYEQYF. For the CDR3, the DNA is TGCAGTGCTACCAGCCGAGGGGGTCCCTACGAGCAGTACTTC. The chain employs TRBV20-1 and TRBJ2-7, with D possibly matching TRBD1 (6 bases). V dropped 4 bases and J dropped 2 bases, with 15 bases sitting between them. This CDR3 has 14 amino acids. The germline V gene encodes CDR1 DFQATT and CDR2 SNEGSKA (reference sequence).